This T cell receptor (beta chain) originates from a study of regulatory T cells in long-lasting Graves disease. Study conclusions and caveats: Since the sample size was small, accuracy may have been reduced.

Germline-derived CDR1 and CDR2 are SGHAT and FQNNGV. V lost 4 bases and J lost 2; bases outside the gene matches: 6. The CDR3 sequence is 17 residues long. This clonotype was picked up many times. Its antigen is undetermined. The authors built TCR beta libraries using iRepertoire HTBI primers and Arm-PCR of CDR3 regions. TCRdb reprocessed the multiplex PCR reads with MiXCR, giving one entry per CDR3 protein. This table has hundreds of thousands of distinct CDR3 sequences, 15% to 20% appearing once. Indicated time point: newly diagnosed GD, antithyroid drugs for less than 3 months. Preparation of the TCR library used RNA extracted from PBMCs. Doctors identified Graves' disease using the American Thyroid Association guidelines.

Sequences were derived from peripheral blood mononuclear cells (PBMCs), sampled at new diagnosis, from a patient treated with antithyroid drugs. The receptor was derived from a female donor with Graves disease. The chain recombines TRBV11-2 with TRBJ2-7, with 15 bases matching TRBD2. The CDR3 spells CASSSGTSGRNPYEQYF. The CDR3 DNA reads TGTGCCAGCAGCTCCGGGACTAGCGGGAGGAACCCCTACGAGCAGTACTTC.